What follows are 12 T cell receptor beta chains derived from one specimen sequenced in a study of T cell responses to AZD1222 COVID-19 vaccine listed by TCRdb under 2021. Receptor amplification or capture employed the immunoSEQ multiplex PCR assay. What TCRdb holds here is the immuneACCESS table cut down to in-frame rearrangements. Part of the clones is not present; checked against another copy, under half of the missing clones reflect an unresolved V gene, and the others are unexplained. The sample table shows around 160,000 clones, and approximately 91% are seen once. Clones ranked in the top ten supply more than 5.5% of the sample. The sample's time point, from its label and the paper: baseline before first vaccination. The sequencing here drew on peripheral blood, taken on day 0 of AZD1222 vaccination. Receptors originate from an adult in good health.

J is TRBJ1-1 and V is TRBV2, with 12 bases aligning to TRBD1. V dropped 5 bases and J dropped 4; count of bases not matched to a gene: 5. The CDR3 runs to 15 residues. Germline V CDR1 and CDR2: SNHLY, FYNNEI. The CDR3 DNA reads as TGTGCCAGCAGTTTGGGACAGGGGGCCCGCACTGAAGCTTTCTTT. This gives the protein CASSLGQGARTEAFF.

This chain joins TRBV14 and TRBJ1-3, with TRBD1 as a possible D gene (5 bases). CDR3 length: 16 residues. The V and J ends lost 0 bases and 0 bases respectively, with 9 bases between them. Germline lookup yields CDR1 SGHDN and CDR2 FVKESK. The CDR3 DNA reads TGTGCCAGCAGCCAAGACGCAGGGCTCTCTGGAAACACCATATATTTT. It specifies CASSQDAGLSGNTIYF.

The chain combines TRBV27 with TRBJ2-1; the D gene could be TRBD1 or TRBD2 (6 bases each). V was trimmed by 7 bases and J by 1 base, leaving 14 bases between them. CDR3 size: 15 residues. Germline CDR1 and CDR2: MNHEY and SMNVEV (reference sequence). DNA of the CDR3: TGTGCCAGCACCGCTTCGGGGGCTTCCTACAATGAGCAGTTCTTC. Protein: CASTASGASYNEQFF.

The chain has TRBV7-9 and TRBJ1-6, with D maybe TRBD1 (5 bases). CDR1 is SEHNR, CDR2 FQNEAQ, per germline (reference sequence). The CDR3 has 15 residues. V was shortened by 5 bases and J by 7 bases, with 15 bases between the two germline ends. CDR3 protein: CASSLLSGYNSPLHF. In DNA form, the CDR3 reads TGTGCCAGCAGCCTCTTATCAGGGTACAATTCACCCCTCCACTTT.

This clone was seen once. The V and J genes are TRBV29-1 and TRBJ2-1; D unresolved. Germline CDR1 SQVTM, CDR2 ANQGSEA. The CDR3 totals 10 residues. The V and J ends lost 5 bases and 8 bases respectively, with 7 bases between them. The CDR3 bases are TGCAGCGTTCAGATCGATGAGCAGTTCTTC. This sequence encodes CSVQIDEQFF.

This clone was seen repeatedly, ten times or more. V gene TRBV12-3 or TRBV12-4 combines with J gene TRBJ1-6; D is perhaps TRBD1 (6 bases). V was cut by 6 bases and J by 7 bases, with 10 bases left in between. CDR3 length: 13 residues. CDR3 nucleotides: TGTGCCAGCAGCCATGGGACAAATTCACCCCTCCACTTT. It encodes CASSHGTNSPLHF.

The CDR3 nucleotides read TGTGCCAGCAGCCAAGATACGCGGTCCTACGAGCAGTACTTC. Translated: CASSQDTRSYEQYF. This chain connects TRBV3-1 (or the pseudogene TRBV3-2) to TRBJ2-7; D unclear. This CDR3 contains 14 residues. Trimming removed 0 bases from V and 1 base from J, with 7 bases in between. Germline V lookup: CDR1 LGHDT, CDR2 YNNKEL (reference sequence).

The chain links TRBV6-5 to TRBJ2-7; 8 bases are shared with TRBD1. The CDR3 has 12 residues. The germline V gene has CDR1 MNHEY and CDR2 SVGAGI. The V and J ends lost 8 bases and 4 bases, in that order; junction bases with no gene match: 4. DNA of the CDR3: TGTGCCAGCCAGGGGGCCGTGTACGAGCAGTACTTC. Its protein product is CASQGAVYEQYF.

The chain couples TRBV28 to TRBJ1-4, with D unclear. V lost 7 bases, J lost 5 bases, and 5 bases lay in between. CDR1 and CDR2 from the germline V gene are MDHEN and SYDVKM. The CDR3 is made up of 11 amino acids. CDR3 residues: CASNANEKLFF. The CDR3 region has the DNA TGTGCCAGCAACGCCAATGAAAAACTGTTTTTT.

The chain combines TRBV6-2 or TRBV6-3 with TRBJ2-5; 16 bases agree with TRBD2. Germline loops: CDR1 MNHEY, CDR2 SVGEGT. After removal of 4 bases from V and 5 bases from J, the junction contained 10 bases not matched to a gene. This CDR3 region has 18 residues. The CDR3 sequence: CASSSGTSGGAGRETQYF. DNA of the CDR3: TGTGCCAGCAGTTCGGGGACTAGCGGGGGGGCCGGTCGGGAGACCCAGTACTTC.

This clone was observed once. This chain connects TRBV4-2 to TRBJ1-1; 8 bases agree with TRBD1. The CDR3 is 17 residues long. Germline V gives CDR1 LGHNA, CDR2 YNFKEQ. V shed 4 bases and J 0 bases; nucleotides not matched to a gene: 10. CDR3 coding DNA: TGTGCCAGCAGCCCCCCTCGGACAGGGATCATGAACACTGAAGCTTTCTTT. It is translated as CASSPPRTGIMNTEAFF.

The chain is built from TRBV2 and TRBJ1-1, with D hard to call. The CDR3 covers 12 residues. The V gene lost 6 bases and the J gene lost 3 bases, with 8 bases spanning the gap. Looked up from germline, CDR1 is SNHLY and CDR2 is FYNNEI. The CDR3 region has the DNA TGTGCCAGCAGCCTTACACACACTGAAGCTTTCTTT. It codes for CASSLTHTEAFF.